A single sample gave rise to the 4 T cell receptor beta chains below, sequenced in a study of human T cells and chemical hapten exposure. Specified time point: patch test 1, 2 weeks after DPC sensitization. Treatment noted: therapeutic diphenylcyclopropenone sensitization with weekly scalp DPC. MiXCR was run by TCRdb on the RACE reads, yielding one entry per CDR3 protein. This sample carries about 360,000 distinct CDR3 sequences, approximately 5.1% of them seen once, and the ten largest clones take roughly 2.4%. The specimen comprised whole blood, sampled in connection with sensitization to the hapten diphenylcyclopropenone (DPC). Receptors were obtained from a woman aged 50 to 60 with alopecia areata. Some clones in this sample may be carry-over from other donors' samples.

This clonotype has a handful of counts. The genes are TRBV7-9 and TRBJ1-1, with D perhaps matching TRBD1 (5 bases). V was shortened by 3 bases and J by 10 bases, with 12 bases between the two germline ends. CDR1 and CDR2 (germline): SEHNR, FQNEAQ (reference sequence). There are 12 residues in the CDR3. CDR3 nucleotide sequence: TGTGCCAGCAGCTTTGGACAACCTGGAGCTTTCTTT. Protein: CASSFGQPGAFF.

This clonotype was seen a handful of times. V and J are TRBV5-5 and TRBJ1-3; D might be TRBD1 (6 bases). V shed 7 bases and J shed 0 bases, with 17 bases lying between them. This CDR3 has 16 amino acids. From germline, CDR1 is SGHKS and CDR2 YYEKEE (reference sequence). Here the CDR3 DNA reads TGTGCCAGCTTCTCGGACAGCATGAGCTCTGGAAACACCATATATTTT. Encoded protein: CASFSDSMSSGNTIYF.

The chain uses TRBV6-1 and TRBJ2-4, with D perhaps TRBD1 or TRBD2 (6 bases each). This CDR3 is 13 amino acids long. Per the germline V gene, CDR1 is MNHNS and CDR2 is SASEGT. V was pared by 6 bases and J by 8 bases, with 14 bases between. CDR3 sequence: CASSKTRGDIQYF. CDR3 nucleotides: TGTGCCAGCAGCAAGACAAGGGGGGACATTCAGTACTTC.

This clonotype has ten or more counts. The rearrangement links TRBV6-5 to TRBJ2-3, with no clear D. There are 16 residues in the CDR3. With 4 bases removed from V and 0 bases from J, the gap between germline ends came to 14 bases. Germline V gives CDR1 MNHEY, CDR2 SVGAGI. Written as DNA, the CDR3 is TGTGCCAGCAGTTTACAGACGGCACCTAGCACAGATACGCAGTATTTT. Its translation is CASSLQTAPSTDTQYF.